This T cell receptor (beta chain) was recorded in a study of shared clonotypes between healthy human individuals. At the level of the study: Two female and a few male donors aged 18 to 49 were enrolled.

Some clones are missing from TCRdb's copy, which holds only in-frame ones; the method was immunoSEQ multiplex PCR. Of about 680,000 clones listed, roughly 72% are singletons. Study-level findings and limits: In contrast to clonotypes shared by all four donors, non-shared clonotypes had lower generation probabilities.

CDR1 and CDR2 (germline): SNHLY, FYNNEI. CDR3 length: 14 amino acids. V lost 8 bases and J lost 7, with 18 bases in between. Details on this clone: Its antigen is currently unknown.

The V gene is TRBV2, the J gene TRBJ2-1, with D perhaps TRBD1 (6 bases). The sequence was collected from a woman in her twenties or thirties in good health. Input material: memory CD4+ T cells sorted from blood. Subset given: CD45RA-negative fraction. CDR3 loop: CASGGAGAGNEQFF. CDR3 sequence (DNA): TGTGCCAGCGGGGGAGCAGGGGCAGGTAATGAGCAGTTCTTC.